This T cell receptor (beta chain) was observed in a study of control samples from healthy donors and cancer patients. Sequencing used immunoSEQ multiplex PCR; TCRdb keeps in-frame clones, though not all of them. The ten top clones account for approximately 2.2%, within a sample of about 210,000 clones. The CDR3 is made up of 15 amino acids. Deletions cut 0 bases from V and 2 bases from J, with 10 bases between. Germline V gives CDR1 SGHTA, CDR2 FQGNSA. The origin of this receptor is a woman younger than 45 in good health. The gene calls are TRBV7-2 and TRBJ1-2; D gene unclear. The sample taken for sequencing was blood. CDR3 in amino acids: CASSLAASGNYGYTF. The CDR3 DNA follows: TGTGCCAGCAGCTTAGCGGCCAGTGGAAACTATGGCTACACCTTC.